The sequence of this T cell receptor beta chain was determined in a study of T cells and Merkel cell carcinoma outcomes. Profiled with immunoSEQ multiplex PCR; TCRdb holds only in-frame clones, not every one. The repertoire holds 4,000 to 4,500 clones, with almost 95% as singletons. With 5 bases clipped from V and 1 base from J, the junction kept 4 bases outside the gene matches. Germline CDR1 and CDR2: SGHNT and YENEEA. The CDR3 is 14 residues long. The chain links TRBV11-3 to TRBJ2-5, with 7 positions matching TRBD1. Sequenced input: tumor tissue from Merkel cell carcinoma. The receptor was isolated from a human donor with Merkel cell carcinoma. The CDR3 coding sequence is TGTGCCAGCAGCCGCGACAGGGCCCAAGAGACCCAGTACTTC. This gives the protein CASSRDRAQETQYF.